This T cell receptor (beta chain) comes out of a study of blood T cell repertoires in COVID-19. The germline gives CDR1 SGHRS, CDR2 YFSETQ. The CDR3 length is 15 residues. V shed 1 base and J 5 bases; nucleotides not matched to a gene: 5. How the authors handled the data: Reference gene primer amplification in the assay estimated nucleated cell counts. TCRdb keeps only in-frame clones here, not all; method: immunoSEQ multiplex PCR. V, J and clone size reflect that table, while D and trimming were determined from the DNA. The table lists about 290,000 clones, 75% to 90% of them singletons. This study enrolled people aged roughly 18 to 89 from 24 US geographic areas. Clinical histories supplied by participants themselves formed the basis of cohort assignment.

Source material: PBMCs or T cells enriched from blood (not recorded which). The chain carries TRBV5-1 and TRBJ2-2; 7 positions match TRBD1. The TCR sequence derives from a woman aged 35 to 49 who had recovered from COVID-19. DNA of the CDR3: TGCGCCAGCAGCTTGTCAGGGGGAAGAACCGGGGAGCTGTTTTTT. Its protein product is CASSLSGGRTGELFF.